The 28 T cell receptor beta chains below come from one sample, sequenced in a study of blood T cell repertoires in COVID-19. Clones were sequenced by immunoSEQ multiplex PCR, and TCRdb holds only the in-frame ones, with some missing. Of 250,000 to 300,000 clones listed, 75% to 90% are singletons. The specimen sequenced was peripheral blood. The receptors here all came from a woman between 65 and 79 years old with COVID-19, enrolled during active disease.

The V call is TRBV23-1, the J call TRBJ1-5; D unclear. TRBV23-1 is known as an ORF, though its function is uncertain. V was clipped by 4 bases and J by 7 bases, with 5 bases between them. The CDR3 loop spans 11 amino acids. DNA for the CDR3: TGCGCCAGCAGTCCGAGGCAGCCCCAGCATTTT. Translation gives CASSPRQPQHF.

This chain connects TRBV19 to TRBJ2-1, with 7 bases fitting TRBD2. This CDR3 is 16 amino acids long. Unmatched junction bases numbered 16, after V lost 5 bases and J lost 9 bases. Germline values: CDR1 LNHDA, CDR2 SQIVND (reference sequence). The CDR3 DNA reads TGTGCCAGTAGTCAACAAGCGGGGAGGGCCCTCCGTGAGCAGTTCTTC. Encoded protein: CASSQQAGRALREQFF.

V and J are TRBV4-1 and TRBJ2-1, with 8 nucleotides matching TRBD2. V lost 0 bases and J lost 4; bases outside the gene matches: 5. CDR1 MGHRA and CDR2 YSYEKL come from the germline V gene. This CDR3 comprises 16 residues. The CDR3 region has the DNA TGCGCCAGCAGCCAAGATCGGGGGACTAGATACAATGAGCAGTTCTTC. Protein sequence: CASSQDRGTRYNEQFF.

This clone was seen only once. CDR3 coding DNA: TGTGCCAGCAGTAAGACAGAAAGTTCTGGAAACACCATATATTTT. Translation gives CASSKTESSGNTIYF. The V and J genes are TRBV27 and TRBJ1-3, with a weak D call TRBD1 (5 bases). Trimming removed 5 bases from V and 1 base from J, with 12 bases in between. The germline V gene has CDR1 MNHEY and CDR2 SMNVEV (reference sequence). The CDR3 extends over 15 amino acids.

This rearrangement joins TRBV9 to TRBJ2-3, with 10 bases lining up with TRBD1. The CDR3 has 15 residues. Germline values: CDR1 SGDLS, CDR2 YYNGEE. Unmatched junction bases numbered 3, after V lost 2 bases and J lost 3 bases. The CDR3 is CASSVRTGGTDTQYF. The CDR3 DNA reads as TGTGCCAGCAGCGTCCGGACAGGGGGTACAGATACGCAGTATTTT. The whole variable domain, filled in from reference TRBV9 and TRBJ2-3, reads DSGVTQTPKHLITATGQRVTLRCSPRSGDLSVYWYQQSLDQGLQFLIQYYNGEERAKGNILERFSAQQFPDLHSELNLSSLELGDSALYFCASSVRTGGTDTQYFGPGTRLTVL.

V usage is TRBV2 and J usage is TRBJ1-1, with 8 bases lining up with TRBD1. Germline V gene sequence: CDR1 SNHLY, CDR2 FYNNEI. Trimming cost V 1 base and J 5 bases; bases outside gene matches: 6. This CDR3 has 15 residues. The chain's CDR3 is CASSEVQGAWTEAFF. The CDR3 DNA reads as TGTGCCAGCAGTGAAGTGCAGGGGGCGTGGACTGAAGCTTTCTTT.

The CDR3 coding sequence is TGTGCCAGCAGCCCCGACAGGGCCACCGGGGAGCTGTTTTTT. It translates to CASSPDRATGELFF. This rearrangement joins TRBV7-3 to TRBJ2-2, with 7 positions matching TRBD1. The CDR3 length is 14 residues. V shed 5 bases, J shed 4 bases, and the junction held 4 bases outside the gene matches. The germline V gene encodes CDR1 SGHTA and CDR2 FQGTGA.

The rearrangement links TRBV18 to TRBJ1-2, with 10 positions matching TRBD1. With 6 bases clipped from V and 6 bases from J, the junction kept 10 bases outside the gene matches. The CDR3 spans 15 residues. CDR1 and CDR2 from the germline V gene are KGHSH and LQKENI. CDR3 DNA: TGTGCCAGCTCGATCGGCGGGACAGGGGTTCATGGCTACACCTTC. This encodes CASSIGGTGVHGYTF.

A few counts support this clone. The chain has TRBV6-2 or TRBV6-3 and TRBJ2-7, with 9 bases fitting TRBD1. In germline, CDR1 is MNHEY, CDR2 SVGEGT. The CDR3 runs to 13 residues. After removal of 6 bases from V and 7 bases from J, the junction contained 7 bases not matched to a gene. The CDR3 is CASRPTGGGEQYF. CDR3 sequence (DNA): TGTGCCAGCAGGCCTACAGGGGGCGGTGAGCAGTACTTC.

V usage is TRBV5-4 and J usage is TRBJ2-7; TRBD2 matches 8 bases. The CDR3 runs to 16 residues. With V trimmed by 0 bases and J by 0 bases, 5 bases remained unmatched. Germline assignment: CDR1 SGHNT and CDR2 YYREEE (reference sequence). In DNA, the CDR3 is TGTGCCAGCAGCTTGGCCGGTGGACTAGCCTCCTACGAGCAGTACTTC. This gives the protein CASSLAGGLASYEQYF.

The genes are TRBV9 and TRBJ1-6; 10 nucleotides match TRBD1. In germline, CDR1 is SGDLS, CDR2 YYNGEE. The length of the CDR3 is 13 residues. The J segment lost 9 bases and the V segment lost 3 bases, leaving 0 bases of the junction unmatched. The CDR3 loop reads CASSGQGASPLHF. The CDR3 bases are TGTGCCAGCAGCGGACAGGGGGCTTCACCCCTCCACTTT.

The table lists this clone with a count of one. The gene calls are TRBV28 and TRBJ1-4; D may be TRBD1 (6 bases). Germline-derived CDR1 and CDR2 are MDHEN and SYDVKM. V lost 3 bases and J 8 bases, leaving 19 bases between the germline ends. The CDR3 has 16 residues. The DNA of the CDR3 is TGTGCCAGCAGTTTCACTGGACAGATCGGAGGCGAAAAACTGTTTTTT. Amino acid sequence: CASSFTGQIGGEKLFF.

This chain joins TRBV19 and TRBJ2-2, with 8 bases lining up with TRBD1. CDR3 length: 14 residues. The V segment lost 8 bases and the J segment 4 bases; nucleotides outside the gene matches: 6. CDR1 and CDR2 (germline): LNHDA, SQIVND (reference sequence). DNA of the CDR3: TGTGCCAGTTCCCAGGGGGCGGGCACCGGGGAGCTGTTTTTT. This gives the protein CASSQGAGTGELFF.

The CDR3 loop reads CASSLPAAGANVLTF. CDR3 DNA sequence: TGTGCCAGCAGCTTACCCGCGGCAGGGGCCAACGTCCTGACTTTC. The rearrangement joins TRBV7-2 to TRBJ2-6; no clear D. The CDR3 loop spans 15 amino acids. Looked up from germline, CDR1 is SGHTA and CDR2 is FQGNSA. Between the trimmed V and J ends, which lost 2 bases and 4 bases, there was a span of 9 bases.

The count of this clone is one. V gene TRBV19 combines with J gene TRBJ2-2; D might be TRBD2 (6 bases). The V gene lost 8 bases and the J gene lost 1 base, with 14 bases spanning the gap. This CDR3 has 15 residues. The V gene's germline CDR1 is LNHDA and CDR2 SQIVND (reference sequence). The CDR3 DNA sequence: TGTGCCAGTGCTGGGAACGGGGGGAACACCGGGGAGCTGTTTTTT. This sequence encodes CASAGNGGNTGELFF. The full variable domain, in which reference TRBV19 and TRBJ2-2 provide the parts outside the CDR3, is DGGITQSPKYLFRKEGQNVTLSCEQNLNHDAMYWYRQDPGQGLRLIYYSQIVNDFQKGDIAEGYSVSREKKESFPLTVTSAQKNPTAFYLCASAGNGGNTGELFFGEGSRLTVL.

The chain couples TRBV6-2 or TRBV6-3 to TRBJ1-5; 9 bases agree with TRBD1. Germline V gene data show CDR1 as MNHEY and CDR2 as SVGEGT. With 5 bases clipped from V and 7 bases from J, the junction kept 9 bases outside the gene matches. This CDR3 comprises 15 residues. Written as DNA, the CDR3 is TGTGCCAGCAGTCGCCCAACAGGGGGCGTACAGCCCCAGCATTTT. Translated, it gives CASSRPTGGVQPQHF.

The chain has TRBV19 and TRBJ2-2; D is unresolved. The CDR3 runs to 14 residues. The V and J ends lost 5 bases and 4 bases respectively, with 11 bases between them. Germline assignment: CDR1 LNHDA and CDR2 SQIVND (reference sequence). In DNA, the CDR3 is TGTGCCAGTAGTGTTAGAGACACCACCGGGGAGCTGTTTTTT. This codes for CASSVRDTTGELFF.

This chain links TRBV21-1 with TRBJ2-1; the D call in the table, TRBD2, was not verified against the DNA. TRBV21-1 is flagged as a pseudogene. The length of the CDR3 is 16 residues. The CDR3 sequence is CASSQPFSLDFNEQFF. The CDR3 bases are TGTGCCAGCAGCCAACCTTTCAGCCTAGATTTCAATGAGCAGTTCTTC.

The rearrangement uses TRBV4-2 and TRBJ2-1, with 13 nucleotides matching TRBD2. Looked up from germline, CDR1 is LGHNA and CDR2 is YNFKEQ. The CDR3 consists of 15 residues. The trim removed 4 bases at V and 8 bases at J, leaving 5 bases unmatched. The CDR3 here is CASSRGLAGEDEQFF. The CDR3 DNA sequence: TGTGCCAGCAGCCGCGGACTAGCGGGAGAGGATGAGCAGTTCTTC.

The V gene is TRBV7-9, the J gene TRBJ2-5; 7 bases map to TRBD1. Trimming cost V 1 base and J 5 bases; bases outside gene matches: 1. This CDR3 comprises 13 residues. Germline V lookup: CDR1 SEHNR, CDR2 FQNEAQ (reference sequence). The CDR3 is CASSLEQGETQYF. Here the CDR3 DNA reads TGTGCCAGCAGCTTAGAACAGGGGGAGACCCAGTACTTC.

The rearrangement uses TRBV18 and TRBJ1-1, with D possibly being TRBD1 (6 bases). V shed 4 bases and J shed 3 bases, with 9 bases lying between them. From germline, CDR1 is KGHSH and CDR2 LQKENI. CDR3 length equals 13 residues. The CDR3 spells CASSLKGDTEAFF. Written as DNA, the CDR3 is TGTGCCAGCTCACTGAAGGGGGACACTGAAGCTTTCTTT.

The rearrangement joins TRBV6-5 to TRBJ2-7, with TRBD1 as a possible D gene (6 bases). Germline CDR1 reads MNHEY; CDR2 reads SVGAGI. The CDR3 length is 15 residues. V was cut by 3 bases and J by 0 bases, with 12 bases left in between. In DNA form, the CDR3 reads TGTGCCAGCAGTTATACGGCAGGGGTCTCCTACGAGCAGTACTTC. It specifies CASSYTAGVSYEQYF.

This clone has just a few counts. This chain uses TRBV28 with TRBJ1-4; the match to TRBD1 covers 9 bases. The CDR3 sequence is 14 residues long. With V trimmed by 8 bases and J by 5 bases, 6 bases remained unmatched. CDR1 and CDR2 (germline): MDHEN, SYDVKM. The CDR3 sequence: CASGGTGINEKLFF. The CDR3, as DNA: TGTGCCAGCGGAGGGACAGGGATAAATGAAAAACTGTTTTTT.

V gene TRBV7-9 combines with J gene TRBJ1-1; D gene unclear. The CDR3 is 15 amino acids. V gave up 1 base and J gave up 1 base, with 10 bases separating them. Per the germline V gene, CDR1 is SEHNR and CDR2 is FQNEAQ (reference sequence). As DNA, the CDR3 is TGTGCCAGCAGCTTAGGGGCCGTATCGAACACTGAAGCTTTCTTT. Its protein product is CASSLGAVSNTEAFF.

This chain uses TRBV7-8 with TRBJ1-5; no firm D call. The CDR3 covers 12 residues. Trimming removed 5 bases from V and 10 bases from J, with 12 bases in between. Per the germline V gene, CDR1 is SGHVS and CDR2 is FQNEAQ. DNA of the CDR3: TGTGCCAGCAGCCATTCTCCTGGCCCCCAGCATTTT. Its translation is CASSHSPGPQHF.

This chain uses TRBV20-1 with TRBJ1-2; D uncertain. The CDR3 covers 10 residues. The V gene lost 7 bases and the J gene lost 8 bases, with 11 bases spanning the gap. Germline-derived CDR1 and CDR2 are DFQATT and SNEGSKA (reference sequence). The CDR3 loop reads CSVHGEGYTF. The CDR3 DNA is TGCAGTGTACACGGAGAAGGCTACACCTTC.

The chain carries TRBV27 and TRBJ2-6, with a weak D call TRBD1 (6 bases). CDR3 length: 16 residues. Trimming left V 5 bases short and J 2 bases short, with 13 bases between. In germline, CDR1 is MNHEY, CDR2 SMNVEV (reference sequence). The chain's CDR3 is CASSIQGTTGANVLTF. CDR3 in DNA: TGTGCCAGCAGTATACAGGGTACAACTGGGGCCAACGTCCTGACTTTC.

The chain carries TRBV19 and TRBJ2-5, with TRBD1 matching over 9 bases. Germline CDR1 is LNHDA and CDR2 is SQIVND (reference sequence). The J segment lost 3 bases and the V segment lost 5 bases, leaving 10 bases of the junction unmatched. CDR3 length: 16 residues. CDR3 sequence (DNA): TGTGCCAGTAGTGGCCGGGACAGGGATATTAAAGAGACCCAGTACTTC. Encoded protein: CASSGRDRDIKETQYF.